This T cell receptor (beta chain) is from a study of blood T cell repertoires in COVID-19. This clone has only one observation. Different DNA sequences within this sample yield the same CDR3. Sequencing used immunoSEQ multiplex PCR; TCRdb keeps in-frame clones, though not all of them. Of roughly 50,000 clones in the sample, roughly 85% were seen once. The CDR3 runs 15 residues. Germline CDR1 reads SEHNR; CDR2 reads FQNEAQ (reference sequence). Trimming cost V 0 bases and J 4 bases; bases outside gene matches: 3. This receptor was identified in a man in his sixties with acute or convalescent COVID-19. Sequencing was done on a sample of peripheral blood. The V gene is TRBV7-9, the J gene TRBJ1-5; 7 bases map to TRBD1. The DNA of the CDR3 is TGTGCCAGCAGCTTAGCACAGGGGCCTAATCAGCCCCAGCATTTT. Its protein product is CASSLAQGPNQPQHF. Filled out from reference TRBV7-9 and TRBJ1-5, the complete variable domain reads DTGVSQNPRHKITKRGQNVTFRCDPISEHNRLYWYRQTLGQGPEFLTYFQNEAQLEKSRLLSDRFSAERPKGSFSTLEIQRTEQGDSAMYLCASSLAQGPNQPQHFGDGTRLSIL.